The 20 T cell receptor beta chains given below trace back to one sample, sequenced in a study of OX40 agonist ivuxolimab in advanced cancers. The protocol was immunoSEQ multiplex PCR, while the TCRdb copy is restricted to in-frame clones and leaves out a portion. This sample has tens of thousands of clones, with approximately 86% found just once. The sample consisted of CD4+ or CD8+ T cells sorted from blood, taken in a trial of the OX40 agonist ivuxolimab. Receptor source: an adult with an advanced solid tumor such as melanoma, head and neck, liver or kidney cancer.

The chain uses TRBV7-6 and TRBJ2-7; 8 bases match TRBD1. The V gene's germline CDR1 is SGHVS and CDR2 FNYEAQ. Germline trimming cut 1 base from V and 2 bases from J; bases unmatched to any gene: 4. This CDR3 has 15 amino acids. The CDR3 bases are TGTGCCAGCAGCTTAGGGACAGGGCCCACCTACGAGCAGTACTTC. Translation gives CASSLGTGPTYEQYF.

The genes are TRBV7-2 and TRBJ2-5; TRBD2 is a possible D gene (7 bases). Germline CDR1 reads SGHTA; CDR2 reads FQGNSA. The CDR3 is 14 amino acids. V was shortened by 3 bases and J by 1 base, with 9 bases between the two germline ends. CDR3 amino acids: CASSLGGAQETQYF. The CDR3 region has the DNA TGTGCCAGCAGCTTGGGGGGGGCCCAAGAGACCCAGTACTTC.

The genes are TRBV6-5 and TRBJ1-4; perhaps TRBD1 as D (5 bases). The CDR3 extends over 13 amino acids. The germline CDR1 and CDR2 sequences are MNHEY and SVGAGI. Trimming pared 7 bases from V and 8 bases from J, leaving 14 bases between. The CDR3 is CASKGALGEKLFF. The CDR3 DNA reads TGTGCCAGCAAAGGGGCCCTGGGAGAAAAACTGTTTTTT.

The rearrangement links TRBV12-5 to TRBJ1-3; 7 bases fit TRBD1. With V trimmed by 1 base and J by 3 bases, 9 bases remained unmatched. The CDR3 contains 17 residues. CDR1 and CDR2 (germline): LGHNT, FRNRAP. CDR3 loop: CASGLGDRARGGNTIYF. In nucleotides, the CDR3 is TGTGCTAGTGGTTTGGGCGACAGGGCCCGTGGTGGAAACACCATATATTTT.

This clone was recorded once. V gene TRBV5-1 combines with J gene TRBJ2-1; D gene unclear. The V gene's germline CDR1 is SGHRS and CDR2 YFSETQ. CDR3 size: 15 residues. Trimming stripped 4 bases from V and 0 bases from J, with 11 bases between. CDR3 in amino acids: CASSQGLPSYNEQFF. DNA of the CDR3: TGCGCCAGCAGCCAAGGGCTCCCCTCCTACAATGAGCAGTTCTTC. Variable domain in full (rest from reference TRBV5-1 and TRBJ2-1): KAGVTQTPRYLIKTRGQQVTLSCSPISGHRSVSWYQQTPGQGLQFLFEYFSETQRNKGNFPGRFSGRQFSNSRSEMNVSTLELGDSALYLCASSQGLPSYNEQFFGPGTRLTVL.

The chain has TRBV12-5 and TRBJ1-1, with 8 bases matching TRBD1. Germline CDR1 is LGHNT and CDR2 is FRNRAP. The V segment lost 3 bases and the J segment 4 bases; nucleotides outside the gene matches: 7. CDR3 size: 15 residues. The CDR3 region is CASGFPDRGGTEAFF. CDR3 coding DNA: TGTGCTAGTGGTTTCCCCGACAGGGGAGGCACTGAAGCTTTCTTT.

This CDR3 reads CASSPPRRDEQYF. The CDR3 DNA reads TGTGCCAGCAGCCCTCCAAGGAGGGACGAGCAGTACTTC. The gene calls are TRBV7-8 and TRBJ2-7, with a weak D call TRBD2 (6 bases). The CDR3 runs to 13 residues. The germline CDR1 and CDR2 sequences are SGHVS and FQNEAQ. V shed 5 bases and J shed 5 bases, with 13 bases lying between them.

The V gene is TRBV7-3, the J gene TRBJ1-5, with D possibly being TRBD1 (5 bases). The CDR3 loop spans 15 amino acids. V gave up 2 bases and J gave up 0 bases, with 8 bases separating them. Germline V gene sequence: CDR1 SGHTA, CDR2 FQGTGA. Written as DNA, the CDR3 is TGTGCCAGCAGCTTAGCCAGGGATAGCAATCAGCCCCAGCATTTT. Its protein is CASSLARDSNQPQHF.

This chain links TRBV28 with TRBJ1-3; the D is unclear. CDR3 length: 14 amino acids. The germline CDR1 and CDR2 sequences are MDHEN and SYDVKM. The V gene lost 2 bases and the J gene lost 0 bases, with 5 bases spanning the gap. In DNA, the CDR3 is TGTGCCAGCAGTTTAGTTTACTCTGGAAACACCATATATTTT. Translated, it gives CASSLVYSGNTIYF.

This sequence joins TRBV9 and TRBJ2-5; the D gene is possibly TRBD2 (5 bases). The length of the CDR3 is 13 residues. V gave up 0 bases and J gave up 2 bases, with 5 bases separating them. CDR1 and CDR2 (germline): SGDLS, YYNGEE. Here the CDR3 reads CASSVAGQETQYF. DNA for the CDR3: TGTGCCAGCAGCGTAGCGGGACAAGAGACCCAGTACTTC.

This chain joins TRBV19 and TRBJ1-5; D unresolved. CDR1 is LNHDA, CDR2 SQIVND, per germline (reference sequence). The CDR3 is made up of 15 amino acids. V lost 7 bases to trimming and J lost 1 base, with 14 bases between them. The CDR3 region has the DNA TGTGCCAGTACCCGTGGGAGGGAGAGCAATCAGCCCCAGCATTTT. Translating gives CASTRGRESNQPQHF.

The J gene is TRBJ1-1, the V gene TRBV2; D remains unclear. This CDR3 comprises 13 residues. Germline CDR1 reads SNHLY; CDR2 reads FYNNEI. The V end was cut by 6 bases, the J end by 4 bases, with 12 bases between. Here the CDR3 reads CASRVGPPTEAFF. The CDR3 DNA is TGTGCCAGCAGAGTAGGGCCGCCCACTGAAGCTTTCTTT.

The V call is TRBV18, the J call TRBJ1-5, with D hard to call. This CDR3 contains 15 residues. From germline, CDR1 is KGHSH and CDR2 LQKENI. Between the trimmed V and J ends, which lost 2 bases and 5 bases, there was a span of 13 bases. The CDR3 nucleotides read TGTGCCAGCTCACCAAATCAGGAGTATGATCAGCCCCAGCATTTT. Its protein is CASSPNQEYDQPQHF.

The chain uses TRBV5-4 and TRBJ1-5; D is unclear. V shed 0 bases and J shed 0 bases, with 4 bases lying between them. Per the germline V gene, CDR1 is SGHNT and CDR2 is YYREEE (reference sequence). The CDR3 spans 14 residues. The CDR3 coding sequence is TGTGCCAGCAGCTTGGTCGGTAGCAATCAGCCCCAGCATTTT. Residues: CASSLVGSNQPQHF.

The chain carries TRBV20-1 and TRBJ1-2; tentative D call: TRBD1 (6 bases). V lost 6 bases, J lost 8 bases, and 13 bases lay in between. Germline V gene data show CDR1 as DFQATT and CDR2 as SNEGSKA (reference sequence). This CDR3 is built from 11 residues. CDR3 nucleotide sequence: TGCAGTGCCAGGGGAGATTGGGGCTACACCTTC. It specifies CSARGDWGYTF.

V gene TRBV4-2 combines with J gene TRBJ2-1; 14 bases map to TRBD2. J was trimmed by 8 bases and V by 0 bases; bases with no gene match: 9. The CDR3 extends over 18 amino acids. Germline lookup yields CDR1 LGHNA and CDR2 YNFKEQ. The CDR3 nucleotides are TGTGCCAGCAGCCAAGAAGGCCGGACTAGCGGGGGGAGGCATGAGCAGTTCTTC. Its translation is CASSQEGRTSGGRHEQFF.

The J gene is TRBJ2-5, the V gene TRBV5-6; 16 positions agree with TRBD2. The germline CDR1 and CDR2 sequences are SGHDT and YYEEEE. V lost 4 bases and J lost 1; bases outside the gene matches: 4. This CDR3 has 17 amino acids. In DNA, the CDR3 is TGTGCCAGCAGCCCGGGACTAGCGGGGGGGCCCCAAGAGACCCAGTACTTC. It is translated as CASSPGLAGGPQETQYF. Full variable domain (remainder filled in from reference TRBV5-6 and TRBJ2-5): DAGVTQSPTHLIKTRGQQVTLRCSPKSGHDTVSWYQQALGQGPQFIFQYYEEEERQRGNFPDRFSGHQFPNYSSELNVNALLLGDSALYLCASSPGLAGGPQETQYFGPGTRLLVL.

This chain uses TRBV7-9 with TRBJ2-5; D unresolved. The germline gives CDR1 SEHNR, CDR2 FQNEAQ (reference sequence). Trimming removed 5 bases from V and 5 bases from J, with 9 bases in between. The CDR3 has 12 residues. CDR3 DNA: TGTGCCAGCAGCCCGCTGCGGGAGACCCAGTACTTC. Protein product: CASSPLRETQYF.

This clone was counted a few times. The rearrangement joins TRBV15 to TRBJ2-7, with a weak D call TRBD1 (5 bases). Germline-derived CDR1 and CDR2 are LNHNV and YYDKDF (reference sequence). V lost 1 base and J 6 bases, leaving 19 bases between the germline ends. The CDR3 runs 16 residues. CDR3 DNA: TGTGCCACCAGCAGAGGGTCGACAGCTCAGTCTGTCGAGCAGTACTTC. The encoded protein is CATSRGSTAQSVEQYF.

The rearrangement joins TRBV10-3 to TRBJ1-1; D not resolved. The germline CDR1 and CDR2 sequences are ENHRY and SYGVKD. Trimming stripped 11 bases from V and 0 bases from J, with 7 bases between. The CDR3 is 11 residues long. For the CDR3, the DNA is TGTGCCTCCGGACTGAACACTGAAGCTTTCTTT. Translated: CASGLNTEAFF.